The next 10 T cell receptor beta chains were all read from a single sample in a study of monozygotic twins with inflammatory bowel disease. TCRdb re-called the 5' RACE reads and catalogs CDR3 proteins one per entry, DNA excluded. Its table records about 420,000 distinct CDR3 sequences. Sequenced: blood. Receptors originate from a human donor with ulcerative colitis or Crohn's disease, or a healthy co-twin of an affected twin (not recorded which).

The J gene is TRBJ1-3, the V gene TRBV7-2. Germline V gene sequence: CDR1 SGHTA, CDR2 FQGNSA. This CDR3 is 16 amino acids long. CDR3 region: CASSLSPGTSGNTIYF.

The chain is built from TRBV27 and TRBJ2-7. The germline V gene encodes CDR1 MNHEY and CDR2 SMNVEV (reference sequence). This CDR3 comprises 15 residues. Here the CDR3 reads CASSLASQGSYEQYF.

The chain carries TRBV4-1 and TRBJ2-7; there is no DNA to check the TCRdb D call of TRBD2. CDR1 is MGHRA and CDR2 is YSYEKL in the germline V gene. This CDR3 has 14 residues. This chain's CDR3 is CASSQEPRGFEQYF.

This chain uses TRBV5-1 with TRBJ2-5; the D call of TRBD2 rests on TCRdb alone, since no DNA is present to check it. The CDR3 is 16 residues long. Per germline, CDR1 SGHRS and CDR2 YFSETQ. CDR3 sequence reads: CASSPSSAGVSETQYF.

The chain has TRBV6-5 and TRBJ1-5; with no DNA, the TCRdb D assignment of TRBD1 cannot be verified. The CDR3 has 14 amino acids. CDR1 and CDR2 (germline): MNHEY, SVGAGI. The CDR3 loop is CASSYSGTGRPQHF.

The chain recombines TRBV20-1 with TRBJ2-4. CDR1 and CDR2 from the germline V gene are DFQATT and SNEGSKA (reference sequence). The CDR3 covers 16 residues. CDR3 sequence reads: CSARDMAALAKNIQYF.

The CDR3 is CASSFSLLVGTGELFF. This sequence joins TRBV12-3 or TRBV12-4 and TRBJ2-2; TCRdb names TRBD2, which stays unverified in the absence of DNA. The length of the CDR3 is 16 residues.

The CDR3 spells CASSLTRSRSEQFF. The chain is built from TRBV5-1 and TRBJ2-1; TCRdb returns TRBD1, unconfirmable since there is no DNA. The CDR3 runs to 14 residues. Germline V lookup: CDR1 SGHRS, CDR2 YFSETQ.

The chain uses TRBV20-1 and TRBJ1-1; the D call from TCRdb, TRBD1, cannot be confirmed without DNA. CDR1 DFQATT and CDR2 SNEGSKA come from the germline V gene (reference sequence). CDR3 length: 17 amino acids. Here the CDR3 reads CSASGMRRWGQATEAFF.

V and J are TRBV20-1 and TRBJ2-7; TCRdb returns TRBD1, unconfirmable since there is no DNA. CDR3 length: 11 amino acids. Per the germline V gene, CDR1 is DFQATT and CDR2 is SNEGSKA (reference sequence). CDR3 protein: CSAKQGNEQYF.